This T cell receptor (beta chain) was documented in a study of T cell changes during pregnancy in multiple sclerosis. Assay used: immunoSEQ multiplex PCR; TCRdb lists only in-frame clones, some missing. Seen here are 65,000 to 95,000 clones, roughly 91% observed once, and the top ten hold 2.5% to 3%. V gave up 5 bases and J gave up 0 bases, with 7 bases separating them. The CDR3 is 14 residues long. Germline V CDR1 and CDR2: MNHEY, SVGAGI. The source material was peripheral blood, sampled after pregnancy. The chain combines TRBV6-5 with TRBJ1-4; D perhaps matches TRBD1 (6 bases). The sequence was collected from a female donor in good health, enrolled as a control in a pregnancy study. Written as DNA, the CDR3 is TGTGCCAGCAGTCGGACAGCAACTAATGAAAAACTGTTTTTT. Protein product: CASSRTATNEKLFF.